This record concerns one T cell receptor beta chain sequence. Individuals aged about 18 to 100 years were recruited from about two dozen US areas. The study counted Cohort 3 donors as recovered given two negative PCRs, clearance, or symptom resolution. The sample comes from a study of blood T cell repertoires in COVID-19. Repertoires were generated with immunoSEQ multiplex PCR, while TCRdb's copy carries only in-frame clones and drops some. The table shows over 300,000 clones, with approximately 85% occurring only once. This CDR3 is 15 amino acids long. The V end was cut by 0 bases, the J end by 3 bases, with 10 bases between. CDR1 SGHNT and CDR2 YYREEE come from the germline V gene (reference sequence).

The V call is TRBV5-4, the J call TRBJ2-1, with a tentative D call TRBD2 (6 bases). The source of this sequence is a man under 40 who had recovered from COVID-19. What was sequenced was PBMCs or T cells enriched from blood (not recorded which). CDR3 region: CASSLAGGDYNEQFF. The CDR3 DNA reads as TGTGCCAGCAGCTTGGCTGGCGGGGACTACAATGAGCAGTTCTTC. Filled out from reference TRBV5-4 and TRBJ2-1, the complete variable domain reads ETGVTQSPTHLIKTRGQQVTLRCSSQSGHNTVSWYQQALGQGPQFIFQYYREEENGRGNFPPRFSGLQFPNYSSELNVNALELDDSALYLCASSLAGGDYNEQFFGPGTRLTVL.